This T cell receptor beta chain was observed in a study of CD8 T cells in Susac syndrome. RNA was extracted with the RNeasy kit, and a quantity of roughly 0.5 to 1 ug was reverse transcribed using random hexamers. TCR beta CDR3 was amplified by immunoSEQ multiplex PCR. This amplification extended across 54 Vbeta and 13 Jbeta segments. TCRdb passed the immunoSEQ multiplex PCR reads through MiXCR, listing each CDR3 protein once. The profile shows around 190,000 distinct CDR3 sequences, approximately 95% of them singletons. This CDR3 is built from 14 residues. Deletions cut 1 base from V and 11 bases from J, with 17 bases between. The germline V gene encodes CDR1 SNHLY and CDR2 FYNNEI. Sequencing of TCR beta was performed on blood CD8+ T cells and on blood CD4+ T cells. TEMRA cells were FACS-enriched, unlike CD8+ and CD4+ T cells, which were negatively isolated.

The V call is TRBV2, the J call TRBJ1-2; D is uncertain. Input material: CD8+ T cells from PBMCs. The sequence was collected from a human donor with multiple sclerosis. Here the CDR3 reads CASSEGRAGLGYTF. The CDR3 DNA is TGTGCCAGCAGTGAAGGCCGGGCCGGTCTGGGATACACCTTC. Full variable domain (remainder filled in from reference TRBV2 and TRBJ1-2): EPEVTQTPSHQVTQMGQEVILRCVPISNHLYFYWYRQILGQKVEFLVSFYNNEISEKSEIFDDQFSVERPDGSNFTLKIRSTKLEDSAMYFCASSEGRAGLGYTFGSGTRLTVV.